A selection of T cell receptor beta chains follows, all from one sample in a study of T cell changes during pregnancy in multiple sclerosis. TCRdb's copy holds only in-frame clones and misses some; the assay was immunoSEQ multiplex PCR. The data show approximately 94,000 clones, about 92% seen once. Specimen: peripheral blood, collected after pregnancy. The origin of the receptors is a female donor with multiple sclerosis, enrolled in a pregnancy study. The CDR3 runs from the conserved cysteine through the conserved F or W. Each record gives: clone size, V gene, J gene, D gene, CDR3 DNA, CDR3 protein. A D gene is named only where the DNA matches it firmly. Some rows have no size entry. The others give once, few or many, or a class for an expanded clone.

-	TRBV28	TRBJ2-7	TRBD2	TGTGCCAGCAGTTTATGGAGAGCTAGCGGGAGGGCCTCCTACGAGCAGTACTTC	CASSLWRASGRASYEQYF
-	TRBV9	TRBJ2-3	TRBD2	TGTGCCAGCAGCGTAGAGGGTAGCGGGGGTGATACGCAGTATTTT	CASSVEGSGGDTQYF
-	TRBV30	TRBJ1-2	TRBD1	TGTGCGGGACAGGGGGGATCCTATGGCTACACCTTC	CAGQGGSYGYTF
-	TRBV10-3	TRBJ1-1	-	TGTGCCGCCTCGCTTGGTCGGGATGTGAACACTGAAGCTTTCTTT	CAASLGRDVNTEAFF
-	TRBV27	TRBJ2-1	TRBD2	TGTGCCAGCAGTTTCCAAGCGGGAGAAAGTTTCTTC	CASSFQAGESFF
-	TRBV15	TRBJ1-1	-	TGTGCCACCTTATCAGGGGTAAACACTGAAGCTTTCTTT	CATLSGVNTEAFF
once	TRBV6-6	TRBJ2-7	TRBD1	TGTGCCAGCAGTTACGTGGGACAGGGGACCTACGAGCAGTACTTC	CASSYVGQGTYEQYF
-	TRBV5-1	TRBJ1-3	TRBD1	TGCGCCAGCAGCCCCCTCCGCAGGACAGGCGACTCTGGAAACACCATATATTTT	CASSPLRRTGDSGNTIYF
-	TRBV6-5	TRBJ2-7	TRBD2	TGTGCCAGCAGTGTGACTAGCGAAGGCTCCTACGAGCAGTACTTC	CASSVTSEGSYEQYF
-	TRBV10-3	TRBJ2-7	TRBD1	TGTGCCATAAATTCCCCCGGGACAGCCTTGTACGAGCAGTACTTC	CAINSPGTALYEQYF
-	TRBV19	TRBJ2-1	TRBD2	TGTGCCAGTAGTACCTCCGGGACCGGGGGGAGAAATGAGCAGTTCTTC	CASSTSGTGGRNEQFF